The T cell receptor beta chain described here comes from a study of CD8 T cells in Susac syndrome. This CDR3 spans 15 amino acids. The J segment lost 7 bases and the V segment lost 1 base, leaving 7 bases of the junction unmatched. Germline lookup yields CDR1 SGHDT and CDR2 YYEEEE. Reverse transcription used roughly 0.5 to 1 ug RNA and random hexamers. The authors amplified TCR beta CDR3 across 54 Vbeta and 13 Jbeta using immunoSEQ multiplex PCR. One entry per CDR3 protein, called by TCRdb with MiXCR from the immunoSEQ multiplex PCR reads. The sample shows 200,000 or so distinct CDR3 sequences, approximately 95% of them seen only once. Sequencing targeted TCR beta in T cells from blood (CD8+ and CD4+).

The sequence was collected from a human donor with multiple sclerosis. The sequenced sample consisted of CD4+ T cells from PBMCs. This chain joins TRBV5-6 and TRBJ2-2; TRBD1 matches 7 bases. The CDR3 region is CASSLYDREIGELFF. The CDR3 DNA reads TGTGCCAGCAGCTTGTACGACAGGGAAATCGGGGAGCTGTTTTTT.